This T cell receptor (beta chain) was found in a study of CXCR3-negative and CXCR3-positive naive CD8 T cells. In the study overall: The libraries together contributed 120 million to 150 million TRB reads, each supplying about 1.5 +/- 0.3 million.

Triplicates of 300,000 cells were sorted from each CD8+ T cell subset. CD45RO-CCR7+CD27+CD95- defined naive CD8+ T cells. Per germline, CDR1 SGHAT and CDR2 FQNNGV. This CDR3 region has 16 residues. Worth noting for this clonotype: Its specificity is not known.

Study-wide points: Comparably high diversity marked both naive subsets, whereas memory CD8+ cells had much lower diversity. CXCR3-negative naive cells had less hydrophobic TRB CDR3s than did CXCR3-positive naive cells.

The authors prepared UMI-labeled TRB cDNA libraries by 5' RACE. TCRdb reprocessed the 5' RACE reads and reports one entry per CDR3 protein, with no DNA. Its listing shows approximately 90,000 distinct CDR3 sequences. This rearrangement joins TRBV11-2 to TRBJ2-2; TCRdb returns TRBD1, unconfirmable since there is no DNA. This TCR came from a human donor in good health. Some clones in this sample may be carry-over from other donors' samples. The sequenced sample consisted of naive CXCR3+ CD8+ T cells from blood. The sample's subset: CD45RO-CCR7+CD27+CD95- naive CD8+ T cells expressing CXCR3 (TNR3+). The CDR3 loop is CASSLIPGQGGRELFF. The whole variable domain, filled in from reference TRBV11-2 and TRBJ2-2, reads EAGVAQSPRYKIIEKRQSVAFWCNPISGHATLYWYQQILGQGPKLLIQFQNNGVVDDSQLPKDRFSAERLKGVDSTLKIQPAKLEDSAVYLCASSLIPGQGGRELFFGEGSRLTVL.